This is a list of T cell receptor beta chains from one sample in a study of technical replicates of blood from a handful of donors. Measured with immunoSEQ multiplex PCR; TCRdb has only the in-frame clones, and not every one. The data show tens of thousands of clones, more than 80% seen once. The specimen was PBMCs. The origin of the receptors is a human donor in good health. Some clones in this sample may be carry-over from other donors' samples. The CDR3 runs from the conserved cysteine through the conserved F or W. Fields, in order: J gene, V gene, D gene, CDR3 protein. D genes are given only for firm matches.

TRBJ2-3,TRBV27,TRBD2,CASASSGVSTDTQYF
TRBJ1-1,TRBV6-1,TRBD1,CASSEPGTGGLEAFF
TRBJ1-5,TRBV7-9,.,CASSLGEFQPQHF
TRBJ1-6,TRBV5-1,.,CASSLAGGYSPLHF
TRBJ2-7,TRBV7-9,TRBD2,CASSFLAGVSGEQYF
TRBJ2-6,TRBV7-3,.,CASSDDISGANVLTF
TRBJ1-4,TRBV15,.,CATSRDQENEKLFF
TRBJ1-1,TRBV5-6,.,CASSFPTANEAFF
TRBJ1-3,TRBV14,TRBD1,CASSAGQGAGNTIYF
TRBJ1-4,TRBV7-8,.,CASSPRVVEKLFF
TRBJ2-5,TRBV14,TRBD2,CASSQGRTSGGNQETQYF
TRBJ2-7,TRBV5-1,.,CASSLSAGPSYEQYF
TRBJ2-7,TRBV7-2,TRBD2,CASSLDGGGNYEQYF
TRBJ2-3,TRBV5-1,TRBD2,CASSLEAGGAAGTQYF
TRBJ1-4,TRBV4-1,.,CASSQPRSLERLFF
TRBJ1-6,TRBV19,TRBD1,CASSITGEENSPLHF
TRBJ2-3,TRBV10-3,TRBD2,CAISESTSGGGDTQYF
TRBJ2-1,TRBV2,TRBD2,CASSVAGGRREQFF
TRBJ2-1,TRBV5-4,TRBD2,CASSKWTSGAYNEQFF
TRBJ2-1,TRBV5-1,.,CASSWEGGGYEQFF
TRBJ1-5,TRBV11-2,.,CASSFGGGSNQPQHF
TRBJ2-5,TRBV9,.,CASSTPEEYSETQYF
TRBJ2-7,TRBV30,.,CAWSRSYEQYF
TRBJ1-3,TRBV28,TRBD1,CASSPPTGFGNTIYF
TRBJ2-1,TRBV6-5,TRBD2,CASSMGGREFF
TRBJ1-1,TRBV13,.,CASSLESGVPEAFF
TRBJ1-2,TRBV6-1,.,CASRNRAFYGYTF
TRBJ2-3,TRBV7-2,.,CASSGRSDTQYF
TRBJ2-4,TRBV4-3,TRBD1,CASSHDRGAKNIQYF
TRBJ2-3,TRBV7-3,.,CASSQTRTDTQYF
TRBJ1-2,TRBV5-1,.,CASRGGAGGYTF
TRBJ1-2,TRBV7-9,TRBD1,CASRRTGETYGYTF
TRBJ1-1,TRBV10-3,TRBD1,CAISESATGLGAEAFF
TRBJ1-4,TRBV11-2,.,CASSYDRSLGGEKLFF
TRBJ2-2,TRBV6-6,.,CASSLSGANTGELFF
TRBJ2-1,TRBV25-1,.,CASSESFGLYNEQFF
TRBJ1-1,TRBV9,TRBD1,CASSRGGVTEAFF
TRBJ2-3,TRBV30,.,CAWYRKVTDTQYF
TRBJ2-7,TRBV5-6,.,CASSLVDTSEQYF
TRBJ2-3,TRBV9,TRBD2,CASSKRLAGGSTDTQYF
TRBJ1-1,TRBV27,TRBD1,CASSIRGLNTEAFF
TRBJ2-3,TRBV7-8,.,CASSIQGEGDTQYF
TRBJ2-5,TRBV5-6,.,CASSLVADQETQYF
TRBJ2-1,TRBV4-3,TRBD1,CASSHLDRGLYNEQFF
TRBJ1-4,TRBV12-5,.,CASGSGQDEKLFF
TRBJ2-3,TRBV10-3,.,CAISDGSGLPDTQYF
TRBJ1-1,TRBV30,TRBD1,CAWQLQGGTEAFF
TRBJ1-2,TRBV6-5,TRBD1,CASSGQGGVIGYTF
TRBJ1-2,TRBV30,TRBD1,CAWSDGTAYGYTF
TRBJ1-1,TRBV4-1,.,CASSQVTGMGFSAFF
TRBJ2-7,TRBV5-5,TRBD2,CASSPGLAGGYEQYF
TRBJ2-7,TRBV7-8,TRBD1,CASSLSTGGPYEQYF
TRBJ1-1,TRBV5-4,.,CASSLKQGRNTEAFF